These 26 T cell receptor beta chains share one sample of origin, sequenced in a study of neoadjuvant anti-PD-1 for oral cavity cancer. TCRdb's table, derived via immunoSEQ multiplex PCR, lists solely in-frame clones and lacks some. This table has some 15,000 clones, around three fifths appearing once. The starting material was PBMCs, obtained before nivolumab (anti-PD-1) treatment. The receptor source for this set is a person aged 35-80 years with oral cavity squamous cell carcinoma.

The J gene is TRBJ2-7, the V gene TRBV10-3; D not certain. The germline gives CDR1 ENHRY, CDR2 SYGVKD. The CDR3 consists of 13 residues. V was cut by 10 bases and J by 1 base, with 14 bases left in between. CDR3 sequence (DNA): TGTGCCACGGTTGGGAAGGGTTCCTACGAGCAGTACTTC. It translates to CATVGKGSYEQYF.

The V and J genes are TRBV14 and TRBJ2-7; no definite D call. From germline, CDR1 is SGHDN and CDR2 FVKESK. The length of the CDR3 is 14 residues. V dropped 1 base and J dropped 0 bases, with 7 bases sitting between them. The CDR3 nucleotides are TGTGCCAGCAGCCAAGTTAGGAGCTCCTACGAGCAGTACTTC. Translation: CASSQVRSSYEQYF.

V gene TRBV5-1 combines with J gene TRBJ2-3; TRBD2 aligns across 10 bases. The germline V gene encodes CDR1 SGHRS and CDR2 YFSETQ. V lost 1 base and J lost 3; bases outside the gene matches: 5. CDR3 length equals 16 residues. CDR3 region: CASSLLLAGRTDTQYF. In DNA form, the CDR3 reads TGCGCCAGCAGCTTGTTACTAGCGGGGAGGACAGATACGCAGTATTTT.

This chain connects TRBV7-6 to TRBJ2-1; TRBD2 matches at 11 bases. Germline loops: CDR1 SGHVS, CDR2 FNYEAQ. V shed 1 base, J shed 2 bases, and the junction held 10 bases outside the gene matches. This CDR3 comprises 19 residues. The CDR3, as DNA: TGTGCCAGCAGCTTAGGACTAGCGGGGAGGGCAAGCGCCTACAATGAGCAGTTCTTC. It translates to CASSLGLAGRASAYNEQFF. Based on the CDR3 plus reference TRBV7-6 and TRBJ2-1, the full variable domain is GAGVSQSPRYKVTKRGQDVALRCDPISGHVSLYWYRQALGQGPEFLTYFNYEAQQDKSGLPNDRFSAERPEGSISTLTIQRTEQRDSAMYRCASSLGLAGRASAYNEQFFGPGTRLTVL.

Regarding this clone: The germline gene is not matched at one end of the junction; a read error may be the cause. At the DNA level, this CDR3 is encoded by other sequences in the same sample as well. The V gene is TRBV30, the J gene TRBJ1-2, with D perhaps matching TRBD1 (6 bases). The CDR3 has 15 amino acids. Per germline, CDR1 GTSNPN and CDR2 SVGIG (reference sequence). CDR3 sequence (DNA): TGCGCCTGGATTGCCGTCTTGGACAGAGACTATGGCTACACCTTC. It translates to CAWIAVLDRDYGYTF. The full variable domain, with the rest looked up from reference TRBV30 and TRBJ1-2, is SQTIHQWPATLVQPVGSPLSLECTVEGTSNPNLYWYRQAAGRGLQLLFYSVGIGQISSEVPQNLSASRPQDRQFILSSKKLLLSDSGFYLCAWIAVLDRDYGYTFGSGTRLTVV.

This chain joins TRBV11-2 and TRBJ2-1, with 7 bases aligning to TRBD2. Trimming removed 3 bases from V and 9 bases from J; junction bases left unmatched: 5. CDR3 length: 13 amino acids. Looked up from germline, CDR1 is SGHAT and CDR2 is FQNNGV. In DNA, the CDR3 is TGTGCCAGCAGCTTGGCGGGGGTTGGTGAGCAGTTCTTC. Its translation: CASSLAGVGEQFF. The full variable domain, completed using reference TRBV11-2 and TRBJ2-1, is EAGVAQSPRYKIIEKRQSVAFWCNPISGHATLYWYQQILGQGPKLLIQFQNNGVVDDSQLPKDRFSAERLKGVDSTLKIQPAKLEDSAVYLCASSLAGVGEQFFGPGTRLTVL.

The chain recombines TRBV5-1 with TRBJ1-5; no definite D call. The V end was cut by 1 base, the J end by 1 base, with 9 bases between. CDR3 length: 15 amino acids. The germline gives CDR1 SGHRS, CDR2 YFSETQ. Here the CDR3 reads CASSLLPGSNQPQHF. CDR3 bases: TGCGCCAGCAGCTTGTTACCGGGGAGCAATCAGCCCCAGCATTTT.

There are a few counts of this clone. The V gene is TRBV10-1, the J gene TRBJ2-5, with 14 positions matching TRBD2. The CDR3 contains 15 residues. J gave up 5 bases and V 5 bases, and 4 bases lay outside the gene matches. CDR1 and CDR2 from the germline V gene are WNHNN and SYGVQD (reference sequence). CDR3 in amino acids: CASSPGTSGGETQYF. The DNA for the CDR3 is TGCGCCAGCAGTCCCGGGACTAGCGGGGGTGAGACCCAGTACTTC.

This chain connects TRBV11-2 to TRBJ1-1; D ambiguous. CDR1 SGHAT and CDR2 FQNNGV come from the germline V gene. The CDR3 is 15 residues long. Trimming cost V 1 base and J 2 bases, with 11 bases left between them. The CDR3 region has the DNA TGTGCCAGCAGCTTAGCAGTAACGGGAAACACTGAAGCTTTCTTT. Amino acid sequence: CASSLAVTGNTEAFF.

This clone was recorded a few times. The chain recombines TRBV7-6 with TRBJ2-7, with TRBD2 matching over 15 bases. Germline V lookup: CDR1 SGHVS, CDR2 FNYEAQ. This CDR3 region has 16 residues. V lost 7 bases, J lost 1 base, and 5 bases stayed unmatched. The CDR3 is CASTGLAGGRSYEQYF. In DNA, the CDR3 is TGTGCCAGCACTGGACTAGCGGGGGGGAGGTCCTACGAGCAGTACTTC. The whole variable domain, filled in from reference TRBV7-6 and TRBJ2-7, reads GAGVSQSPRYKVTKRGQDVALRCDPISGHVSLYWYRQALGQGPEFLTYFNYEAQQDKSGLPNDRFSAERPEGSISTLTIQRTEQRDSAMYRCASTGLAGGRSYEQYFGPGTRLTVT.

The V and J genes are TRBV28 and TRBJ1-5; no clear D gene. Germline V CDR1 and CDR2: MDHEN, SYDVKM. The CDR3 has 12 amino acids. V was trimmed by 2 bases and J by 9 bases, leaving 8 bases between them. CDR3: CASSLVLAPQHF. The CDR3 DNA reads as TGTGCCAGCAGTTTAGTGTTAGCGCCCCAGCATTTT.

V and J are TRBV5-4 and TRBJ2-3; 10 nucleotides agree with TRBD1. CDR3 length: 17 amino acids. Germline lookup yields CDR1 SGHNT and CDR2 YYREEE (reference sequence). J lost 7 bases, V lost 2 bases, and 13 bases had no gene match. The CDR3 nucleotides are TGTGCCAGCAGCTTATACCGGGACAGGGGTAAGGGATATACGCAGTATTTT. Encoded protein: CASSLYRDRGKGYTQYF.

This chain links TRBV7-8 with TRBJ2-2; the match to TRBD1 covers 8 bases. This CDR3 comprises 16 residues. Losses at the gene ends were 0 bases for V and 0 bases for J; bases not matched to a gene: 0. Germline V CDR1 and CDR2: SGHVS, FQNEAQ. The CDR3 DNA sequence: TGTGCCAGCAGCTTAGCGGGACAGGCGAACACCGGGGAGCTGTTTTTT. Its translation is CASSLAGQANTGELFF.

V gene TRBV29-1 combines with J gene TRBJ2-3; perhaps TRBD2 as D (5 bases). Germline CDR1 SQVTM, CDR2 ANQGSEA. This CDR3 is 14 amino acids long. V was cut by 6 bases and J by 8 bases, with 21 bases left in between. This CDR3 reads CSVDPDLSGVTQYF. CDR3 sequence (DNA): TGCAGCGTGGACCCGGACTTAAGTGGGGTTACGCAGTATTTT.

V usage is TRBV5-4 and J usage is TRBJ2-7; D possibly corresponds to TRBD1 (6 bases). Deletions cut 2 bases from V and 3 bases from J, with 12 bases between. This CDR3 spans 14 amino acids. Germline CDR1 and CDR2: SGHNT and YYREEE (reference sequence). CDR3 nucleotides: TGTGCCAGCAGCTTTAGGGGGAGTAGCTACGAGCAGTACTTC. This codes for CASSFRGSSYEQYF.

The chain carries TRBV5-6 and TRBJ1-5; 11 nucleotides match TRBD1. The CDR3 extends over 17 amino acids. CDR1 is SGHDT and CDR2 is YYEEEE in the germline V gene. V lost 3 bases to trimming and J lost 4 bases; unmatched junction nucleotides: 9. The CDR3 DNA reads TGTGCCAGCAGCTCCTACCGGGACAGGGGGAGGAATCAGCCCCAGCATTTT. Its translation is CASSSYRDRGRNQPQHF.

The chain has TRBV4-1 and TRBJ2-2, with D possibly matching TRBD2 (5 bases). V was trimmed by 7 bases and J by 0 bases, leaving 12 bases between them. The CDR3 is 15 amino acids. CDR1 is MGHRA and CDR2 is YSYEKL in the germline V gene. CDR3 sequence: CASTRDFANTGELFF. Here the CDR3 DNA reads TGCGCCAGCACACGGGATTTCGCGAACACCGGGGAGCTGTTTTTT.

This sequence joins TRBV2 and TRBJ1-3; D is perhaps TRBD1 (6 bases). V was clipped by 3 bases and J by 0 bases, with 9 bases between them. The CDR3 is 15 amino acids. Germline V gene lookup returns CDR1 SNHLY and CDR2 FYNNEI. DNA for the CDR3: TGTGCCAGCAGTGACCAGGGGAGCTCTGGAAACACCATATATTTT. Translating it yields CASSDQGSSGNTIYF.

This clone has a handful of counts. The rearrangement uses TRBV4-2 and TRBJ1-5; D gene ambiguous. The germline V gene encodes CDR1 LGHNA and CDR2 YNFKEQ. The CDR3 length is 14 residues. Trimming cost V 1 base and J 1 base, with 5 bases left between them. For the CDR3, the DNA is TGTGCCAGCAGCCAAGGAGACAGCAATCAGCCCCAGCATTTT. It specifies CASSQGDSNQPQHF.

The rearrangement uses TRBV14 and TRBJ2-7; a weak D match, TRBD2 (6 bases). The V gene's germline CDR1 is SGHDN and CDR2 FVKESK. This CDR3 has 15 amino acids. V was shortened by 1 base and J by 0 bases, with 10 bases between the two germline ends. CDR3 nucleotide sequence: TGTGCCAGCAGCCAAGGTCGGGGGAGCTCCTACGAGCAGTACTTC. Its translation is CASSQGRGSSYEQYF. Drawing the rest from reference TRBV14 and TRBJ2-7, the complete variable domain is EAGVTQFPSHSVIEKGQTVTLRCDPISGHDNLYWYRRVMGKEIKFLLHFVKESKQDESGMPNNRFLAERTGGTYSTLKVQPAELEDSGVYFCASSQGRGSSYEQYFGPGTRLTVT.

The rearrangement links TRBV5-1 to TRBJ1-2; perhaps TRBD1 as D (5 bases). The CDR3 has 14 amino acids. Germline assignment: CDR1 SGHRS and CDR2 YFSETQ. The ends were cut back, 4 bases at V and 2 bases at J, with 12 bases in the middle. As DNA, the CDR3 is TGCGCCAGCAGCCAGACCCCAGGGAACTATGGCTACACCTTC. This codes for CASSQTPGNYGYTF.

This clone was seen only once. V is TRBV18 and J is TRBJ2-7, with D possibly being TRBD1 (5 bases). The germline V gene has CDR1 KGHSH and CDR2 LQKENI. CDR3 size: 13 residues. V was clipped by 1 base and J by 6 bases, with 10 bases between them. CDR3 protein: CASSPLTRVEQYF. In nucleotides, the CDR3 is TGTGCCAGCTCACCACTTACCAGGGTCGAGCAGTACTTC.

The V gene is TRBV4-1, the J gene TRBJ2-5, with D unresolved. Germline V gene lookup returns CDR1 MGHRA and CDR2 YSYEKL. The CDR3 is 14 residues long. The ends were cut back, 1 base at V and 5 bases at J, with 11 bases in the middle. The CDR3 coding sequence is TGCGCCAGCAGCCAAGTGGGCTTAAGGGAGACCCAGTACTTC. Translated: CASSQVGLRETQYF.

The rearrangement uses TRBV28 and TRBJ2-1; D gene unclear. V shed 6 bases and J shed 7 bases, with 7 bases lying between them. In germline, CDR1 is MDHEN, CDR2 SYDVKM. The length of the CDR3 is 11 residues. The CDR3 spells CASRTVNEQFF. DNA of the CDR3: TGTGCCAGCAGGACCGTAAATGAGCAGTTCTTC.

The chain couples TRBV6-5 to TRBJ1-1; 12 bases align to TRBD1. CDR1 and CDR2 from the germline V gene are MNHEY and SVGAGI. CDR3 length: 16 residues. J lost 2 bases, V lost 4 bases, and 5 bases had no gene match. CDR3 in DNA: TGTGCCAGCAGTTTCCGGGACAGGGGGCCTAACACTGAAGCTTTCTTT. Translation: CASSFRDRGPNTEAFF.

This clone has a handful of counts. The chain recombines TRBV5-4 with TRBJ1-6; no clear D gene. This CDR3 spans 13 amino acids. With 3 bases removed from V and 7 bases from J, the gap between germline ends came to 8 bases. The germline V gene has CDR1 SGHNT and CDR2 YYREEE (reference sequence). As DNA, the CDR3 is TGTGCCAGCAGCTCTGAATTGAATTCACCCCTCCACTTT. It yields the protein CASSSELNSPLHF.